Following are 5 T cell receptor beta chains from one sample sequenced in a study of early T cells in non-severe SARS-CoV-2 infection. TCRdb fed the 5' RACE reads into MiXCR, producing one record per CDR3 protein. This table has about 77,000 distinct CDR3 sequences, around 5% appearing once. Here the sequenced sample was whole blood, taken at baseline. The origin of the receptors is an adult who was a healthcare worker with PCR-confirmed SARS-CoV-2 infection or an uninfected control (not recorded which).

This clonotype was counted only a few times. This chain connects TRBV11-3 to TRBJ2-7; D possibly corresponds to TRBD1 (5 bases). The CDR3 is 12 amino acids. Germline V gene data show CDR1 as SGHNT and CDR2 as YENEEA. Trimming removed 5 bases at V and 4 bases at J, with 9 bases between. The CDR3 DNA follows: TGTGCCAGCAGCACTGACAGTTACGAGCAGTACTTC. Encoded protein: CASSTDSYEQYF. Full variable domain (rest looked up from reference TRBV11-3 and TRBJ2-7): EAGVVQSPRYKIIEKKQPVAFWCNPISGHNTLYWYLQNLGQGPELLIRYENEEAVDDSQLPKDRFSAERLKGVDSTLKIQPAELGDSAVYLCASSTDSYEQYFGPGTRLTVT.

The chain recombines TRBV20-1 with TRBJ1-1; D unclear. Germline assignment: CDR1 DFQATT and CDR2 SNEGSKA (reference sequence). Trimming shortened V by 1 base and J by 10 bases, and 13 bases separated the two germline ends. CDR3 length equals 12 residues. The CDR3 reads CSARVRSRGAFF. CDR3 bases: TGCAGTGCTAGAGTCCGATCCCGTGGAGCTTTCTTT.

This clonotype was found a few times. J is TRBJ2-7 and V is TRBV4-1; maybe TRBD2 (5 bases). This CDR3 is built from 14 residues. CDR1 and CDR2 (germline): MGHRA, YSYEKL. Deletions cut 0 bases from V and 3 bases from J, with 9 bases between. Here the CDR3 reads CASSQDDRGYEQYF. The DNA of the CDR3 is TGCGCCAGCAGCCAAGATGACCGGGGCTACGAGCAGTACTTC.

This clonotype was seen ten or more times. The rearrangement links TRBV4-1 to TRBJ2-7; 10 bases align to TRBD2. The CDR3 totals 14 residues. The ends lost 3 bases at V and 3 bases at J; junction bases unmatched: 2. CDR1 is MGHRA and CDR2 is YSYEKL in the germline V gene. CDR3 amino acids: CASSQASGGYEQYF. CDR3 in DNA: TGCGCCAGCAGCCAGGCTAGCGGGGGCTACGAGCAGTACTTC.

In its sample, this clonotype was seen many times. V and J are TRBV7-9 and TRBJ2-7, with 14 bases that match TRBD2. V was clipped by 5 bases and J by 5 bases; unmatched bases: 5. Germline V lookup: CDR1 SEHNR, CDR2 FQNEAQ (reference sequence). CDR3 size: 15 residues. The CDR3, as DNA: TGTGCCAGCAGCCCGGGACTAGCGGGAGTCGACGAGCAGTACTTC. Translated, it gives CASSPGLAGVDEQYF.